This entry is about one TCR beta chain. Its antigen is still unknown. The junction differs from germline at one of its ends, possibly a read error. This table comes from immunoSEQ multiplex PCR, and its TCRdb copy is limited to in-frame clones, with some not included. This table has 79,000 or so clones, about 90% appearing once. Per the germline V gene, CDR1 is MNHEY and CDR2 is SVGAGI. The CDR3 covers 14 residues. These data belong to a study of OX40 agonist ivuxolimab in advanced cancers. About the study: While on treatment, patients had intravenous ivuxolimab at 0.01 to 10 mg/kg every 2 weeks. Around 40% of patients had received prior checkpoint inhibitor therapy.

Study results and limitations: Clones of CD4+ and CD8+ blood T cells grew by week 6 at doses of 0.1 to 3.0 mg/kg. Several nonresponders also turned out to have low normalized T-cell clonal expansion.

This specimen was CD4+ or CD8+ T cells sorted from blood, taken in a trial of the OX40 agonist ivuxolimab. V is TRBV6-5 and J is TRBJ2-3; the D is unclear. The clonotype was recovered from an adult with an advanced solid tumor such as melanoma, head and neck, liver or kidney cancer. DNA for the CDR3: TGTGCCAGCAGTTATGATTCGAGCAGAGATACGCAGTATTTT. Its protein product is CASSYDSSRDTQYF.